Included here is one TCR beta chain sequence, with context. Germline CDR1 DFQATT, CDR2 SNEGSKA (reference sequence). Trimming removed 1 base at V and 3 bases at J, with 19 bases between. The CDR3 runs to 17 residues. The record originates from a study of blood T cells in healthy people across ages. Combining a sample-barcoded 5' primer with a J-beta primer mix, a second PCR ran for roughly 6 to 11 cycles. TCRdb independently ran MiXCR on the 5' RACE reads; one entry per CDR3 protein. The sample contains approximately 800,000 distinct CDR3 sequences, roughly 26% of which appear only once. The data were also submitted as part of a second study, on T cells of mothers and their children.

The receptor's source is a boy younger than 18 in good health. The chain joins TRBV20-1 to TRBJ2-4, with D tentatively TRBD2 (6 bases). Sample: blood. CDR3 DNA: TGCAGTGCTAGAGCCCCTCAGGGAGGCCTTAGCAAAAACATTCAGTACTTC. Encoded protein: CSARAPQGGLSKNIQYF.